These 16 T cell receptor beta chains were sequenced from one sample in a study of cytomegalovirus exposure and HLA in healthy donors. It was with 60 Vbeta and 13 Jbeta primers that the PCR ran. The method was immunoSEQ multiplex PCR; TCRdb's version includes in-frame clones alone and lacks a portion of them. The data contain 120,000 to 150,000 clones, roughly 83% of them seen just once; the ten biggest clones take up over 3%. The sample taken for sequencing was PBMCs. The receptors here all came from a female donor in good health and CMV-seronegative.

V usage is TRBV29-1 and J usage is TRBJ1-1, with D possibly matching TRBD1 (6 bases). The ends were cut back, 7 bases at V and 0 bases at J, with 9 bases in the middle. This CDR3 contains 12 residues. The germline V gene has CDR1 SQVTM and CDR2 ANQGSEA. CDR3 protein: CSGDRMNTEAFF. The CDR3 nucleotides are TGCAGCGGCGACAGGATGAACACTGAAGCTTTCTTT.

The chain combines TRBV7-2 with TRBJ1-2; 9 bases line up with TRBD1. This CDR3 has 13 amino acids. Germline V gene lookup returns CDR1 SGHTA and CDR2 FQGNSA. The J segment lost 10 bases and the V segment lost 3 bases, leaving 6 bases of the junction unmatched. The CDR3 bases are TGTGCCAGCAGCTTCTCCGGGACAGGGATCTACACCTTC. It yields the protein CASSFSGTGIYTF.

The chain employs TRBV4-1 and TRBJ2-3, with 14 bases that match TRBD2. CDR1 and CDR2 from the germline V gene are MGHRA and YSYEKL. J was trimmed by 6 bases and V by 3 bases; bases with no gene match: 8. The CDR3 length is 17 residues. Here the CDR3 DNA reads TGCGCCAGCAGCCAGTCCGGGACTAGCGGGAGATGGGATACGCAGTATTTT. Protein: CASSQSGTSGRWDTQYF.

The chain couples TRBV13 to TRBJ2-1; possibly TRBD2 for D (5 bases). This CDR3 spans 15 amino acids. Between the trimmed V and J ends, which lost 2 bases and 0 bases, there was a span of 8 bases. Germline V gives CDR1 PRHDT, CDR2 FYEKMQ (reference sequence). The CDR3 bases are TGTGCCAGCAGCTTACGGAGCGGCTCCTACAATGAGCAGTTCTTC. This codes for CASSLRSGSYNEQFF.

The chain combines TRBV7-2 with TRBJ2-7; 14 bases fit TRBD2. Germline values: CDR1 SGHTA, CDR2 FQGNSA. There are 17 residues in the CDR3. V lost 4 bases and J lost 0; bases outside the gene matches: 5. The CDR3 protein is CASSSGTSGGHSYEQYF. The DNA of the CDR3 is TGTGCCAGCAGCTCGGGGACTAGCGGGGGCCACTCCTACGAGCAGTACTTC.

This chain connects TRBV5-6 to TRBJ1-3, with 7 nucleotides matching TRBD1. The CDR3 contains 16 residues. V lost 4 bases to trimming and J lost 2 bases; unmatched junction nucleotides: 9. The germline CDR1 and CDR2 sequences are SGHDT and YYEEEE. CDR3 coding DNA: TGTGCCAGCAGCGGAATCCAGGGGGGAACTGGAAACACCATATATTTT. This codes for CASSGIQGGTGNTIYF.

A remark on this clone: Germline is not matched at one junction end, which may reflect a read error. The chain links TRBV7-7 to TRBJ2-3; 9 positions match TRBD1. Germline V lookup: CDR1 SSHAT, CDR2 FNYEAQ (reference sequence). This CDR3 is built from 14 residues. The CDR3 spells CASSSDRGADTQYF. CDR3 DNA sequence: TGTGCTAGCAGCTCGGACAGGGGCGCAGATACGCAGTATTTT.

The table lists this clone with a count of one. This chain joins TRBV30 and TRBJ2-5; D unresolved. The CDR3 sequence is 12 residues long. CDR1 is GTSNPN and CDR2 is SVGIG in the germline V gene (reference sequence). The germline V and J ends were trimmed by 2 bases and 2 bases, with 6 bases remaining between them. CDR3 in amino acids: CAWSLIQETQYF. The CDR3 coding sequence is TGTGCCTGGAGTCTAATACAAGAGACCCAGTACTTC. Based on the CDR3 plus reference TRBV30 and TRBJ2-5, the full variable domain is SQTIHQWPATLVQPVGSPLSLECTVEGTSNPNLYWYRQAAGRGLQLLFYSVGIGQISSEVPQNLSASRPQDRQFILSSKKLLLSDSGFYLCAWSLIQETQYFGPGTRLLVL.

The CDR3 reads CASNSRWEQFF. CDR3 bases: TGTGCCAGCAACTCTCGGTGGGAGCAGTTCTTC. V is TRBV6-5 and J is TRBJ2-1; no clear D. Germline CDR1 and CDR2: MNHEY and SVGAGI. The CDR3 has 11 amino acids. Trimming stripped 7 bases from V and 10 bases from J, with 11 bases between.

This clone was observed many times. The rearrangement uses TRBV5-1 and TRBJ1-1, with D possibly TRBD1 on 5 matching bases. CDR3 length: 14 residues. Trimming pared 4 bases from V and 0 bases from J, leaving 10 bases between. The germline CDR1 and CDR2 sequences are SGHRS and YFSETQ. The CDR3 loop reads CASSGGSMNTEAFF. The CDR3 coding sequence is TGCGCCAGCAGCGGGGGGAGCATGAACACTGAAGCTTTCTTT. The whole variable domain, filled in from reference TRBV5-1 and TRBJ1-1, reads KAGVTQTPRYLIKTRGQQVTLSCSPISGHRSVSWYQQTPGQGLQFLFEYFSETQRNKGNFPGRFSGRQFSNSRSEMNVSTLELGDSALYLCASSGGSMNTEAFFGQGTRLTVV.

This chain connects TRBV28 to TRBJ2-7, with a tentative D call TRBD1 (6 bases). Trimming pared 4 bases from V and 2 bases from J, leaving 9 bases between. The CDR3 spans 13 residues. CDR1 is MDHEN and CDR2 is SYDVKM in the germline V gene. The DNA for the CDR3 is TGTGCCAGCAGTTCGCGACAGGCCTACGAGCAGTACTTC. Protein sequence: CASSSRQAYEQYF.

A note on this clone: Other nucleotide sequences from this sample produce the same CDR3. The rearrangement uses TRBV4-1 and TRBJ2-7, with D perhaps TRBD1 (5 bases). V dropped 4 bases and J dropped 0 bases, with 7 bases sitting between them. In germline, CDR1 is MGHRA, CDR2 YSYEKL. The CDR3 runs 13 residues. The CDR3 DNA follows: TGCGCCAGCAGCCCTAGGGGCTCCTACGAGCAGTACTTC. The encoded protein is CASSPRGSYEQYF.

The V gene is TRBV7-9, the J gene TRBJ1-1, with D maybe TRBD1 (5 bases). Germline assignment: CDR1 SEHNR and CDR2 FQNEAQ (reference sequence). The CDR3 has 15 residues. V lost 5 bases, J lost 5 bases, and 18 bases lay in between. For the CDR3, the DNA is TGTGCCAGCAGCCCCCGACAGAGTGGTTGGACTGAAGCTTTCTTT. As protein: CASSPRQSGWTEAFF.

The chain employs TRBV2 and TRBJ2-7; 10 nucleotides align to TRBD1. The junction had 2 bases not matched to a gene; V was cut back by 6 bases and J by 0 bases. The CDR3 is 14 amino acids. Germline assignment: CDR1 SNHLY and CDR2 FYNNEI. The CDR3 loop is CASRGTGVSYEQYF. CDR3 sequence (DNA): TGTGCCAGCAGGGGGACAGGGGTCTCCTACGAGCAGTACTTC.

This clone has only one observation. V gene TRBV7-2 combines with J gene TRBJ2-7; 8 bases are shared with TRBD2. Unmatched junction bases numbered 12, after V lost 1 base and J lost 4 bases. This CDR3 comprises 17 residues. In germline, CDR1 is SGHTA, CDR2 FQGNSA. CDR3 nucleotides: TGTGCCAGCAGCTTAGAGGGAAGCGGGAGAGGGGTTTACGAGCAGTACTTC. Amino acids: CASSLEGSGRGVYEQYF.

In DNA, the CDR3 is TGTGCCAGCACCCGTGGGAGCCCCCAAGAGACCCAGTACTTC. Translated: CASTRGSPQETQYF. This chain links TRBV6-5 with TRBJ2-5; D might be TRBD2 (5 bases). There are 14 residues in the CDR3. From germline, CDR1 is MNHEY and CDR2 SVGAGI. V was shortened by 7 bases and J by 1 base, with 13 bases between the two germline ends.